This TCR beta chain was found in a study of CD4 T cells in relation to SARS-CoV-2 and coronaviruses. Study-level information: TCR beta CDR3s were sequenced after 10-day antigen culture of PBMCs.

In regard to this clone: Its antigen is currently unknown.

Data came from immunoSEQ multiplex PCR; TCRdb stores just in-frame clones and leaves some out. The data show under 13,000 clones, over 65% seen once. The unexposed donors gave CD4+ T cells in about 2010-2019, prior to COVID-19. CD4+ T cells were isolated from the cells after less than 13 days of culture. As cell numbers allowed, unexposed-donor CD4+ T cells faced SARS-CoV-2 S/N and four cold-coronavirus spikes. Sample: CD4+ T cells from PBMCs, cultured in vitro. This TCR was recovered from a human donor in good health.

CDR3 coding DNA: TGTGCCAGCTCACCAACGGAGCTCTCCGAGCAGTACTTC. Translating gives CASSPTELSEQYF. This chain connects TRBV18 to TRBJ2-7; D gene unclear. Between the trimmed V and J ends, which lost 2 bases and 6 bases, there was a span of 11 bases. CDR3 length: 13 amino acids. Looked up from germline, CDR1 is KGHSH and CDR2 is LQKENI.